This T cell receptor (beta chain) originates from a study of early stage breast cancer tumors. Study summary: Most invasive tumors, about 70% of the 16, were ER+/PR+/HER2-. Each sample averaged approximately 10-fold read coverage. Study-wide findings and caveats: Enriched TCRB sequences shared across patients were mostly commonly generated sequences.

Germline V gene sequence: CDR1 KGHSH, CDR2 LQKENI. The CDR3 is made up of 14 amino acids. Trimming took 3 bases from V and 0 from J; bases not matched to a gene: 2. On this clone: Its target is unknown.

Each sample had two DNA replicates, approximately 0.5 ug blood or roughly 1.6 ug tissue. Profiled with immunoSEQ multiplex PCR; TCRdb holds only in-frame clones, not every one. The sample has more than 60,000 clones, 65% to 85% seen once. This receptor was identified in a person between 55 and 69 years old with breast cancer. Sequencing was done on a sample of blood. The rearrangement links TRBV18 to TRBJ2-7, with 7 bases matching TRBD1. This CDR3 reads CASSPWDSSYEQYF. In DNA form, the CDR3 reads TGTGCCAGCTCACCTTGGGACAGCTCCTACGAGCAGTACTTC.